A single sample gave rise to the 4 T cell receptor beta chains below, sequenced in a study of identical twins (dated by TCRdb to between 2015 and 2016). Libraries were constructed by 5' RACE. The sequencer listed for this sample is Illumina HiSeq 2000. TCRdb reran the public reads through fastp at Q25 and MiXCR, keeping productive beta chains. All rows with the same CDR3 protein become a single entry with the most common DNA and genes. The sample records fewer than 500,000 distinct CDR3 sequences, approximately 25% of which are singletons. Together, the top ten hold 2.9% of the sample. These records were also assigned to another study, of T cells expressing NK-cell markers.

Sequenced material: CD4+ T cells sorted from blood. Every receptor here comes from a woman aged 18-29 years in good health.

The gene calls are TRBV7-6 and TRBJ1-5; D is unresolved. This CDR3 comprises 19 residues. Trimming shortened V by 3 bases and J by 1 base, and 22 bases separated the two germline ends. Germline lookup yields CDR1 SGHVS and CDR2 FNYEAQ. DNA of the CDR3: TGTGCCAGCAGCTTGAGGCCCCGGGGAGGGTCGGAAAGCAATCAGCCCCAGCATTTT. This gives the protein CASSLRPRGGSESNQPQHF.

The chain recombines TRBV19 with TRBJ2-7; TRBD1 or TRBD2 may be the D gene (5 bases each). Germline values: CDR1 LNHDA, CDR2 SQIVND (reference sequence). Trimming stripped 11 bases from V and 5 bases from J, with 16 bases between. This CDR3 region has 12 residues. The CDR3 region has the DNA TGTGCCGGGGGATGGAGCGGCCACGAGCAGTACTTC. Translated: CAGGWSGHEQYF.

CDR3: CSAPGRETQYF. The CDR3 DNA follows: TGCAGTGCTCCGGGTAGGGAGACCCAGTACTTC. The rearrangement links TRBV20-1 to TRBJ2-5; D is ambiguous. This CDR3 region has 11 residues. CDR1 and CDR2 from the germline V gene are DFQATT and SNEGSKA (reference sequence). The V end lost 5 bases, the J end lost 5 bases, and 9 bases lay between the germline ends.

This clonotype came up a few times. The rearrangement uses TRBV27 and TRBJ2-7; 8 nucleotides align to TRBD1. From germline, CDR1 is MNHEY and CDR2 SMNVEV (reference sequence). The CDR3 spans 14 residues. V shed 3 bases, J shed 5 bases, and the junction held 6 bases outside the gene matches. CDR3 nucleotide sequence: TGTGCCAGCAGTTTTCGGACAGGGTTCCACGAGCAGTACTTC. This codes for CASSFRTGFHEQYF.